One T cell receptor (beta chain) is described in this entry. The target antigen is unknown. The CDR3 spans 10 residues. V dropped 7 bases and J dropped 6 bases, with 6 bases sitting between them. Germline V gene sequence: CDR1 SNHLY, CDR2 FYNNEI. This specimen belongs to a study of cytomegalovirus exposure and HLA in healthy donors. Looking at the study overall: The 130 or so validation repertoires, a later analysis reported, used the same platform as the approximately 630 first-cohort repertoires.

Overall study results and limits: Reportedly, cytomegalovirus status was diagnosed with high sensitivity and specificity. One later analysis, an examination of the 90 to 150 validation repertoires, found that first-cohort TCR clusters tended to co-occur in them. Among TCR beta chains, those listed as cytomegalovirus-associated numbered over 150.

Assay used: immunoSEQ multiplex PCR; TCRdb lists only in-frame clones, some missing. The sample has more than 95,000 clones, 70% to 90% seen once; the top ten hold roughly 2%. The genes are TRBV2 and TRBJ1-1; D is unclear. The TCR originated in a woman younger than 30 in good health and CMV-seronegative. Sequencing used PBMCs. The CDR3 nucleotides read TGTGCCAGCATCGGTGCTGAAGCTTTCTTT. Residues: CASIGAEAFF.